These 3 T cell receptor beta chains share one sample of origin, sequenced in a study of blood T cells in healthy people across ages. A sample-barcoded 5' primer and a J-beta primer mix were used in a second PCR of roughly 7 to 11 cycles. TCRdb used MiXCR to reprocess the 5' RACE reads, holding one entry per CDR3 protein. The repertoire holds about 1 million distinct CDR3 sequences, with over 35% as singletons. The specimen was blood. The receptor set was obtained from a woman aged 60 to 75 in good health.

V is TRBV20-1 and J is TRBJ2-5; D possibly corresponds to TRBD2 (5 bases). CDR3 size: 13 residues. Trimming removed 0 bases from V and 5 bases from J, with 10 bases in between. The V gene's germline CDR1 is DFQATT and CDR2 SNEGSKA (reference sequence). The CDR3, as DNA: TGCAGTGCTAGAGACGGACTCCGGGAGACCCAGTACTTC. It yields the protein CSARDGLRETQYF.

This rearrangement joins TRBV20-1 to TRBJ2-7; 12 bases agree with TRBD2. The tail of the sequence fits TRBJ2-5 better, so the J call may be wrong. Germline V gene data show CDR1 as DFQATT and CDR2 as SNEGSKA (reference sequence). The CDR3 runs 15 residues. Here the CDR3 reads CSAPPRTSGKETQYF. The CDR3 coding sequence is TGCAGTGCTCCCCCTAGGACTAGCGGGAAAGAGACCCAGTACTTC.

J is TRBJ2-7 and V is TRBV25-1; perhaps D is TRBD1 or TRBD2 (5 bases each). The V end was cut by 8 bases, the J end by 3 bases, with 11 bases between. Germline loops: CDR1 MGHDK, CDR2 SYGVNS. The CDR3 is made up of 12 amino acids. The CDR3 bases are TGTGCCAGCTATCGGGACGGCTACGAGCAGTACTTC. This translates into CASYRDGYEQYF.